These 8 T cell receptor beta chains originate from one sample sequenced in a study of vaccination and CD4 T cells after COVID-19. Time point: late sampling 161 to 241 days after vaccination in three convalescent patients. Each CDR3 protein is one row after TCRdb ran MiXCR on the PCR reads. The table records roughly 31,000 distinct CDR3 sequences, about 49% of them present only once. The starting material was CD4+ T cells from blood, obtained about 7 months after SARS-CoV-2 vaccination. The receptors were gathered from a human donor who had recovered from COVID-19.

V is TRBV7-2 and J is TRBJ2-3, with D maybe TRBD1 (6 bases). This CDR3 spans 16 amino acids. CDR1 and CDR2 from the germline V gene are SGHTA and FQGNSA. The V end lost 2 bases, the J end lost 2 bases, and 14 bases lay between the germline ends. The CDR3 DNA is TGTGCCAGCAGCTTATCGTCAGGGGCTCACACAGATACGCAGTATTTT. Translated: CASSLSSGAHTDTQYF.

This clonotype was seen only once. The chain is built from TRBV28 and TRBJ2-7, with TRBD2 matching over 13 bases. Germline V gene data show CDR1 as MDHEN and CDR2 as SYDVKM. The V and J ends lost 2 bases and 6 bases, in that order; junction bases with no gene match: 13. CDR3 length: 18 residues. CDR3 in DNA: TGTGCCAGCAGTTTACGGACTAGCGGGGGAGGAATGGAAAGCGAGCAGTACTTC. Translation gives CASSLRTSGGGMESEQYF.

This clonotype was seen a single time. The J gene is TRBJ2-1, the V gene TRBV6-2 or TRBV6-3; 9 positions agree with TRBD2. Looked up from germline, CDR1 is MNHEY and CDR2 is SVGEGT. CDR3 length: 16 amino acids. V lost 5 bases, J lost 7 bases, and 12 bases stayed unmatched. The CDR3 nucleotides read TGTGCCAGCAGTACCCCAGGACTAGCGCGGAGGAATGAGCAGTTCTTC. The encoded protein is CASSTPGLARRNEQFF.

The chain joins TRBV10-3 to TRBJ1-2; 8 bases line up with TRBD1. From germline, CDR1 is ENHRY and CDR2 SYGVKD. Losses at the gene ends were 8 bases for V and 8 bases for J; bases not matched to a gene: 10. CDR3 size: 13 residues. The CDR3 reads CAIHPTGDDGYTF. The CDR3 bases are TGTGCCATCCACCCGACAGGGGACGACGGCTACACCTTC.

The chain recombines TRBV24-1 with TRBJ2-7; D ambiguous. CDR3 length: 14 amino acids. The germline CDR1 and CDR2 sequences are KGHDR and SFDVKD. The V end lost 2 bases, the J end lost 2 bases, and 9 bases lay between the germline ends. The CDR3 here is CATSDSQVPYEQYF. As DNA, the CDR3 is TGTGCCACCAGTGATTCCCAGGTTCCCTACGAGCAGTACTTC.

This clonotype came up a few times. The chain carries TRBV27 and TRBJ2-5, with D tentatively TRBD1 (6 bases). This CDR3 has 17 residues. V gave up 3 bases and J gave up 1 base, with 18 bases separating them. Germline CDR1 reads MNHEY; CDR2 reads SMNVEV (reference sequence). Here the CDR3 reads CASSFLRPGQRQETQYF. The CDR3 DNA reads TGTGCCAGCAGTTTCCTCCGGCCGGGACAACGCCAAGAGACCCAGTACTTC.

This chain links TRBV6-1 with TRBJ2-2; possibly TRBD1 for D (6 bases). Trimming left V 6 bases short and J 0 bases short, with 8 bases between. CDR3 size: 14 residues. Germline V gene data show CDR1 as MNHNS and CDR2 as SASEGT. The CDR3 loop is CASRRQANTGELFF. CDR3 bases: TGTGCCAGCAGGAGACAGGCGAACACCGGGGAGCTGTTTTTT.

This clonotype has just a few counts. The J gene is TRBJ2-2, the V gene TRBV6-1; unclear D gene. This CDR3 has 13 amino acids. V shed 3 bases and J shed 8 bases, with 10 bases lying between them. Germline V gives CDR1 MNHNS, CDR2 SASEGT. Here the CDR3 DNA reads TGTGCCAGCAGTGATTTATACCCGGGGGAGCTGTTTTTT. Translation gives CASSDLYPGELFF.